This T cell receptor (beta chain) was recorded in a study of shared clonotypes between healthy human individuals. Study-level background: The study used three CD4 naive, three CD4 memory, two CD8 naive and one CD8 memory plate per donor.

TCRdb's copy holds only in-frame clones and misses some; the assay was immunoSEQ multiplex PCR. Of about 600,000 clones in the sample, more than 95% are singletons; the top ten hold around 0.06%. This CDR3 region has 14 residues. Germline CDR1 reads MDHEN; CDR2 reads SYDVKM. The junction had 6 bases not matched to a gene; V was cut back by 10 bases and J by 0 bases. V and J are TRBV28 and TRBJ2-7, with TRBD1 matching 10 bases. This receptor was identified in a woman aged 25 to 39 in good health. Sequenced sample: naive CD4+ T cells sorted from blood. Noted subset: CD45RA+ positively selected. The CDR3 region has the DNA TGTGCCATAATGGACAGGGGGATCTCCTACGAGCAGTACTTC. Protein: CAIMDRGISYEQYF. Complete variable domain (other parts from reference TRBV28 and TRBJ2-7): DVKVTQSSRYLVKRTGEKVFLECVQDMDHENMFWYRQDPGLGLRLIYFSYDVKMKEKGDIPEGYSVSREKKERFSLILESASTNQTSMYLCAIMDRGISYEQYFGPGTRLTVT.